Given below is one T cell receptor (beta chain) in context. Its antigen is as yet unknown. V gave up 7 bases and J gave up 8 bases, with 18 bases separating them. Per the germline V gene, CDR1 is MNHNS and CDR2 is SASEGT. The CDR3 is 14 residues long. Only in-frame clones appear in the TCRdb table, and some are missing; sequencing was by immunoSEQ multiplex PCR. The profile shows 150,000 to 200,000 clones, roughly 85% of them singletons. This sample stems from a study of cytomegalovirus exposure and HLA in healthy donors. Broader study findings: Researchers catalogued some 160 TCR beta chains as cytomegalovirus-associated.

The receptor's source is a young man in good health and CMV-seropositive. The sequenced material came from PBMCs. This sequence joins TRBV6-1 and TRBJ2-1, with a weak D call TRBD1 (8 bases). The CDR3 region is CASNLRTGRDEQFF. CDR3 in DNA: TGTGCCAGCAACTTGAGGACAGGGAGGGATGAGCAGTTCTTC.